This T cell receptor (beta chain) is drawn from a study of cytomegalovirus exposure and HLA in healthy donors. Germline lookup yields CDR1 SGHRS and CDR2 YFSETQ. The CDR3 length is 14 residues. J was trimmed by 2 bases and V by 5 bases; bases with no gene match: 4. PCR used 60 Vbeta primers and 13 Jbeta primers. Authors' analysis steps: Tens of millions of unique TCR beta chains, 9 million to 14 million shared, were counted in a later analysis. Generated by immunoSEQ multiplex PCR, the TCRdb table keeps only in-frame clones and is missing some. For V, J and clone size, that table is used; D and trimming come from the DNA. The data hold more than 75,000 clones, with about 87% observed a single time. The study, taken as a whole, reports: In an earlier analysis, in 540 or so donors, most V segments appeared productive either ~87% or ~30% of the time.

A remark on this clone: What it binds is not known.

Material for sequencing was PBMCs. The receptor comes from a man younger than 35 in good health and CMV-seronegative. The chain joins TRBV5-1 to TRBJ2-3; 8 nucleotides match TRBD2. The CDR3 spells CASRTSAATDTQYF. The CDR3 DNA sequence: TGCGCCAGCAGGACTAGCGCGGCCACAGATACGCAGTATTTT.